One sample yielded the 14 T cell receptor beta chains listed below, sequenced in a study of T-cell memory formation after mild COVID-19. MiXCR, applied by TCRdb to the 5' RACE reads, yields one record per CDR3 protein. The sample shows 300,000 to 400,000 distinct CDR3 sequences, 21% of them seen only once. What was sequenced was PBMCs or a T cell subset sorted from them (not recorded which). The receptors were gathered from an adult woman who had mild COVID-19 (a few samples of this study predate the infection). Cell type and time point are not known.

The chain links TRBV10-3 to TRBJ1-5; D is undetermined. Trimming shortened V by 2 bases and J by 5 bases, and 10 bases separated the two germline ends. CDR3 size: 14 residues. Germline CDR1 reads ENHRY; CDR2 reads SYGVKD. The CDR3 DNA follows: TGTGCCATCAGTGAGGGTTTGTCCGATCAGCCCCAGCATTTT. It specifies CAISEGLSDQPQHF.

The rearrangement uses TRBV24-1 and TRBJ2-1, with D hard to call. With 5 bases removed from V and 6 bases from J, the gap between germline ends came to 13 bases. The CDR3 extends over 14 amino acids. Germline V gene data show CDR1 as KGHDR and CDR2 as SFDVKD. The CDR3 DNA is TGTGCCACCAGTGTTAGGCAGCTAGGCAATGAGCAGTTCTTC. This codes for CATSVRQLGNEQFF.

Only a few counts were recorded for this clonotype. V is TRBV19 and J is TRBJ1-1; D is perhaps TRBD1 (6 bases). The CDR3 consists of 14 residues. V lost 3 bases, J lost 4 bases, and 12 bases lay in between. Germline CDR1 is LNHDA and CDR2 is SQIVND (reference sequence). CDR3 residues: CASSIWGAGTEAFF. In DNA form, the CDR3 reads TGTGCCAGTAGTATTTGGGGGGCGGGCACTGAAGCTTTCTTT.

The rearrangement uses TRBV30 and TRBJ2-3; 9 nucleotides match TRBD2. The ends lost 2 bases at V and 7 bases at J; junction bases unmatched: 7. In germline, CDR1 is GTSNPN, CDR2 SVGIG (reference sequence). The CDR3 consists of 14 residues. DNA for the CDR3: TGTGCCTGGAGTCCCTCGACTAGCGGATATACGCAGTATTTT. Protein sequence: CAWSPSTSGYTQYF.

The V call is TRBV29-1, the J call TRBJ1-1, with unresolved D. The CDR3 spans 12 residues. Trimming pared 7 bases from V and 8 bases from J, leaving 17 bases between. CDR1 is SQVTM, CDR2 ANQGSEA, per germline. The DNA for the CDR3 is TGCAGCGCTGCCGAGACCGAATTCGAAGCTTTCTTT. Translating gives CSAAETEFEAFF.

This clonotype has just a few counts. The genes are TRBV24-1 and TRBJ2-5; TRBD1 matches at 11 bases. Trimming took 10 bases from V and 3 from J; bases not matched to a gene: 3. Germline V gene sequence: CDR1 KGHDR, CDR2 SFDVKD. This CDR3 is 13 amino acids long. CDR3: CATGQGAKETQYF. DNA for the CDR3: TGTGCCACTGGACAGGGGGCGAAAGAGACCCAGTACTTC.

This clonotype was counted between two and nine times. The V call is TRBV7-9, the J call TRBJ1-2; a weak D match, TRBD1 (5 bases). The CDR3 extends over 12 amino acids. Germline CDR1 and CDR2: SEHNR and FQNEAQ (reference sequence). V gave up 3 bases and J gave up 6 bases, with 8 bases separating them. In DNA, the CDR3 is TGTGCCAGCAGCTTGACAGAAAATGGCTACACCTTC. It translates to CASSLTENGYTF.

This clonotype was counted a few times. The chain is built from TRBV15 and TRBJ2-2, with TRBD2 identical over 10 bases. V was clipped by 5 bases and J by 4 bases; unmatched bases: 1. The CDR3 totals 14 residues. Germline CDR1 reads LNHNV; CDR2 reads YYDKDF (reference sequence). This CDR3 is CATSGLAATGELFF. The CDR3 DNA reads TGTGCCACCAGCGGACTAGCGGCCACCGGGGAGCTGTTTTTT.

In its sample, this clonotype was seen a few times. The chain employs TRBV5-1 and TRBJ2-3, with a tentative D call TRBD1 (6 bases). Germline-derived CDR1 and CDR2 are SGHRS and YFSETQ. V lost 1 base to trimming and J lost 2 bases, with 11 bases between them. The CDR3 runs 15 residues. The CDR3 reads CASSLMGHHTDTQYF. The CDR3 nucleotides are TGCGCCAGCAGCTTGATGGGACACCACACAGATACGCAGTATTTT.

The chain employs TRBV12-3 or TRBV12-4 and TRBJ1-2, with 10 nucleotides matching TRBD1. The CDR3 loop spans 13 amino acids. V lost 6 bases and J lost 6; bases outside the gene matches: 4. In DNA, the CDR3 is TGTGCCAGCAGCAGGACAGGGGGGAATGGCTACACCTTC. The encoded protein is CASSRTGGNGYTF.

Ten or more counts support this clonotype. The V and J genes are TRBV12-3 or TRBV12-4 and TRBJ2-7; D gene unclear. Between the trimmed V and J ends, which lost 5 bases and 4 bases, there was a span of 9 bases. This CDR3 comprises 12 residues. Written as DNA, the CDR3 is TGTGCCAGCAGTGAGATCGGGTACGAGCAGTACTTC. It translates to CASSEIGYEQYF.

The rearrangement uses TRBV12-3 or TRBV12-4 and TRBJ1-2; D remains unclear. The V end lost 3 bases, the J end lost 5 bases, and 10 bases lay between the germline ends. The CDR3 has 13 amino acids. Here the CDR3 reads CASSLSVLYGYTF. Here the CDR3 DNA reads TGTGCCAGCAGTTTGAGCGTTTTATATGGCTACACCTTC.

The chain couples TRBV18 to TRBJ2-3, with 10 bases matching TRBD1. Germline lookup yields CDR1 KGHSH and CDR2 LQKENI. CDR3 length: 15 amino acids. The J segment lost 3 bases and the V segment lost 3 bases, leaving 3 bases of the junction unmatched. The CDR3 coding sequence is TGTGCCAGCTCACCGGGACAGGGGACGACAGATACGCAGTATTTT. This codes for CASSPGQGTTDTQYF.

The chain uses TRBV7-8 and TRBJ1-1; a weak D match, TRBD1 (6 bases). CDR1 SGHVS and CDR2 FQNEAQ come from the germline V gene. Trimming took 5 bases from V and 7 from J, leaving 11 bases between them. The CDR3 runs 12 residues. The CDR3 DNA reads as TGTGCCAGCAGCATAGGGGGGATTGAAGCTTTCTTT. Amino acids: CASSIGGIEAFF. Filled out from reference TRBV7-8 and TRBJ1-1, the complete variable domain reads GAGVSQSPRYKVAKRGQDVALRCDPISGHVSLFWYQQALGQGPEFLTYFQNEAQLDKSGLPSDRFFAERPEGSVSTLKIQRTQQEDSAVYLCASSIGGIEAFFGQGTRLTVV.